Each of the 23 T cell receptor beta chains below was sequenced from the same sample in a study of T-cell reconstitution after alpha-beta-depleted transplantation in children. A library of TCRbeta sequences, prepared with unique molecular identifiers, was generated. TCRdb re-called the PCR reads with MiXCR, one entry per CDR3 protein. The sample contains roughly 610,000 distinct CDR3 sequences, about 11% of which appear only once. Sequences were derived from PBMCs from the stem cell graft donor, sampled from the stem cell graft. These receptors originate from a human donor who donated a stem cell graft to a child with acute myeloid leukemia.

The V and J genes are TRBV20-1 and TRBJ2-3; D ambiguous. CDR1 and CDR2 (germline): DFQATT, SNEGSKA (reference sequence). The CDR3 runs to 13 residues. The ends were cut back, 1 base at V and 4 bases at J, with 9 bases in the middle. The CDR3 here is CSARGVSSDTQYF. The CDR3 coding sequence is TGCAGTGCTAGAGGAGTATCCTCAGATACGCAGTATTTT.

This chain uses TRBV30 with TRBJ2-2, with a tentative D call TRBD1 (6 bases). V gave up 5 bases and J gave up 2 bases, with 12 bases separating them. Germline V gives CDR1 GTSNPN, CDR2 SVGIG (reference sequence). The CDR3 has 14 amino acids. CDR3 residues: CAWQRGFNTGELFF. DNA for the CDR3: TGTGCCTGGCAAAGGGGGTTTAACACCGGGGAGCTGTTTTTT.

This clonotype was seen ten or more times. This sequence joins TRBV14 and TRBJ2-3, with D possibly being TRBD1 (5 bases). The V gene lost 4 bases and the J gene lost 4 bases, with 15 bases spanning the gap. Germline-derived CDR1 and CDR2 are SGHDN and FVKESK. This CDR3 contains 15 residues. CDR3 in amino acids: CASSPTGASADTQYF. The CDR3 DNA sequence: TGTGCCAGCAGCCCAACAGGAGCCTCGGCAGATACGCAGTATTTT.

The J gene is TRBJ1-2, the V gene TRBV9; D gene ambiguous. The CDR3 sequence is 15 residues long. Trimming pared 0 bases from V and 14 bases from J, leaving 23 bases between. Germline V lookup: CDR1 SGDLS, CDR2 YYNGEE. This chain's CDR3 is CASSVVGSPPPAATF. The CDR3 DNA is TGTGCCAGCAGCGTAGTAGGGTCCCCTCCGCCGGCGGCTACCTTC.

This sequence joins TRBV6-2 or TRBV6-3 and TRBJ2-7, with 11 bases lining up with TRBD2. Germline V gives CDR1 MNHEY, CDR2 SVGEGT. The ends lost 7 bases at V and 3 bases at J; junction bases unmatched: 11. The CDR3 length is 16 residues. CDR3 protein: CASNRIPSGRSYEQYF. Here the CDR3 DNA reads TGTGCCAGCAACCGCATCCCTAGCGGGAGGAGCTACGAGCAGTACTTC.

The V gene is TRBV21-1, the J gene TRBJ2-1; the tabulated D call, TRBD1, remains unverified against the DNA. TRBV21-1 is labeled a pseudogene. This CDR3 region has 13 residues. The CDR3 is CAAGVPEGNEQFF. The DNA of the CDR3 is TGTGCCGCAGGGGTCCCGGAGGGTAATGAGCAGTTCTTC.

This clonotype was recorded a few times. The J gene is TRBJ2-7, the V gene TRBV3-1; 9 bases map to TRBD2. This CDR3 comprises 16 residues. Germline CDR1 and CDR2: LGHDT and YNNKEL (reference sequence). With 6 bases clipped from V and 2 bases from J, the junction kept 11 bases outside the gene matches. CDR3 protein: CASRKGTAGGPYEQYF. The CDR3 bases are TGTGCCAGCAGAAAAGGGACAGCGGGAGGCCCCTACGAGCAGTACTTC.

In this sample, this clonotype turned up a few times. The chain couples TRBV4-3 to TRBJ1-2; D is possibly TRBD1 (5 bases). Trimming took off 2 bases at V and 4 bases at J, with 8 bases between the two ends. From germline, CDR1 is LGHNA and CDR2 YSLEER. The CDR3 is made up of 13 amino acids. CDR3 in amino acids: CASSQSRGYGYTF. CDR3 coding DNA: TGCGCCAGCAGCCAATCAAGGGGCTATGGCTACACCTTC.

This clonotype has a count of ten or more. This sequence joins TRBV5-1 and TRBJ2-3; D is possibly TRBD2 (5 bases). CDR3 length: 17 residues. The V gene's germline CDR1 is SGHRS and CDR2 YFSETQ. V was cut by 0 bases and J by 5 bases, with 19 bases left in between. CDR3 nucleotides: TGCGCCAGCAGCTTGGCGCTCTTGGGCGGGCGTAGAGATACGCAGTATTTT. Residues: CASSLALLGGRRDTQYF. Together with reference TRBV5-1 and TRBJ2-3, the CDR3 gives the full variable domain: KAGVTQTPRYLIKTRGQQVTLSCSPISGHRSVSWYQQTPGQGLQFLFEYFSETQRNKGNFPGRFSGRQFSNSRSEMNVSTLELGDSALYLCASSLALLGGRRDTQYFGPGTRLTVL.

The rearrangement joins TRBV5-1 to TRBJ1-1; 9 bases match TRBD1. V lost 4 bases to trimming and J lost 3 bases; unmatched junction nucleotides: 7. CDR3 length equals 15 residues. Germline values: CDR1 SGHRS, CDR2 YFSETQ. The CDR3 spells CASSRDRDWDTEAFF. The CDR3 DNA reads TGCGCCAGCAGCCGGGACAGGGATTGGGACACTGAAGCTTTCTTT.

This clonotype was recorded at least ten times. The chain employs TRBV19 and TRBJ1-2; TRBD1 matches 9 bases. Germline-derived CDR1 and CDR2 are LNHDA and SQIVND (reference sequence). The length of the CDR3 is 13 residues. After removal of 9 bases from V and 5 bases from J, the junction contained 7 bases not matched to a gene. In DNA, the CDR3 is TGTGCCAGCAGCCGGGACAGGGTTTATGGCTACACCTTC. Protein: CASSRDRVYGYTF.

This clonotype came up many times. V usage is TRBV4-3 and J usage is TRBJ2-1; TRBD2 is a possible D gene (6 bases). This CDR3 comprises 14 residues. Deletions cut 1 base from V and 11 bases from J, with 15 bases between. CDR1 is LGHNA and CDR2 is YSLEER in the germline V gene. The CDR3 sequence: CASSQGIGGLKQFF. In DNA form, the CDR3 reads TGCGCCAGCAGCCAAGGAATTGGAGGGTTGAAGCAGTTCTTC.

The table lists this clonotype with a few counts. The V call is TRBV5-1, the J call TRBJ2-1, with 7 nucleotides matching TRBD1. Trimming cost V 6 bases and J 8 bases; bases outside gene matches: 5. The CDR3 has 12 residues. The V gene's germline CDR1 is SGHRS and CDR2 YFSETQ. DNA for the CDR3: TGCGCCAGCACCTCCAGGGGGTATGAGCAGTTCTTC. Translating gives CASTSRGYEQFF.

This clonotype was observed many times. The rearrangement links TRBV24-1 to TRBJ2-1, with D unresolved. V shed 1 base and J shed 9 bases, with 6 bases lying between them. Germline V gene sequence: CDR1 KGHDR, CDR2 SFDVKD. The CDR3 loop spans 12 amino acids. CDR3 residues: CATSDFKGEQFF. CDR3 sequence (DNA): TGTGCCACCAGTGATTTTAAGGGTGAGCAGTTCTTC.

The chain joins TRBV20-1 to TRBJ1-1, with D maybe TRBD1 (6 bases). Germline values: CDR1 DFQATT, CDR2 SNEGSKA (reference sequence). Trimming took off 3 bases at V and 5 bases at J, with 16 bases between the two ends. The CDR3 spans 14 residues. The chain's CDR3 is CSASITGRVTEAFF. The CDR3, as DNA: TGCAGTGCTAGCATTACAGGGCGGGTGACTGAAGCTTTCTTT.

This sequence joins TRBV7-2 and TRBJ2-3, with D perhaps assigned TRBD1 or TRBD2 (5 bases each). V gave up 6 bases and J gave up 5 bases, with 18 bases separating them. Germline assignment: CDR1 SGHTA and CDR2 FQGNSA. The length of the CDR3 is 15 residues. CDR3 protein: CASRLRGTQKDTQYF. The CDR3 bases are TGTGCCAGCAGGCTCCGGGGCACTCAGAAAGATACGCAGTATTTT. The complete variable domain, with remaining parts taken from reference TRBV7-2 and TRBJ2-3, reads GAGVSQSPSNKVTEKGKDVELRCDPISGHTALYWYRQSLGQGLEFLIYFQGNSAPDKSGLPSDRFSAERTGGSVSTLTIQRTQQEDSAVYLCASRLRGTQKDTQYFGPGTRLTVL.

V and J are TRBV27 and TRBJ2-5; 9 positions agree with TRBD2. The CDR3 sequence is 15 residues long. Per germline, CDR1 MNHEY and CDR2 SMNVEV (reference sequence). Trimming cost V 5 bases and J 2 bases; bases outside gene matches: 6. The CDR3 region is CASSAKTSGQETQYF. The CDR3 coding sequence is TGTGCCAGCAGTGCTAAGACTAGCGGACAAGAGACCCAGTACTTC.

This clonotype came up a few times. The chain joins TRBV12-3 or TRBV12-4 to TRBJ2-4; no firm D call. Deletions cut 2 bases from V and 0 bases from J, with 8 bases between. The CDR3 runs 15 residues. The CDR3 region is CASSLPDVAKNIQYF. The CDR3 DNA sequence: TGTGCCAGCAGTTTACCCGACGTAGCCAAAAACATTCAGTACTTC.

In its sample, this clonotype was seen a few times. V and J are TRBV20-1 and TRBJ1-2; D gene ambiguous. The CDR3 is made up of 12 amino acids. Germline V gene sequence: CDR1 DFQATT, CDR2 SNEGSKA (reference sequence). V lost 4 bases, J lost 8 bases, and 14 bases lay in between. The DNA for the CDR3 is TGCAGTGCTACGACCGACGCCTGGGGCTACACCTTC. Encoded protein: CSATTDAWGYTF.

This clonotype was observed a few times. V and J are TRBV4-2 and TRBJ2-2; 10 bases match TRBD2. CDR3 length equals 19 residues. Germline loops: CDR1 LGHNA, CDR2 YNFKEQ. J lost 2 bases, V lost 0 bases, and 9 bases had no gene match. CDR3 loop: CASSQDESGRADNTGELFF. DNA of the CDR3: TGTGCCAGCAGCCAAGATGAGAGCGGGAGGGCCGATAACACCGGGGAGCTGTTTTTT.

This clonotype was counted between two and nine times. This sequence joins TRBV12-3 or TRBV12-4 and TRBJ1-2; D unclear. V was shortened by 6 bases and J by 4 bases, with 15 bases between the two germline ends. The CDR3 is 14 residues long. CDR3 protein: CASRTSRRSYGYTF. CDR3 DNA sequence: TGTGCCAGCAGGACCTCGCGTAGGAGCTATGGCTACACCTTC.

The CDR3 DNA sequence: TGTGCCAGCATTCTAGGGACAGGGGGCTTAAGGGCTAACTATGGCTACACCTTC. Translation: CASILGTGGLRANYGYTF. The chain carries TRBV12-3 or TRBV12-4 and TRBJ1-2; TRBD1 matches 12 bases. Losses at the gene ends were 7 bases for V and 0 bases for J; bases not matched to a gene: 12. The CDR3 extends over 18 amino acids.

The table lists this clonotype with many counts. The rearrangement links TRBV12-3 or TRBV12-4 to TRBJ2-7; TRBD2 matches at 13 bases. The V segment lost 6 bases and the J segment 2 bases; nucleotides outside the gene matches: 4. The CDR3 is 15 amino acids. CDR3 DNA: TGTGCCAGCAGACTACTAGCGGGAGGGCCCTACGAGCAGTACTTC. Amino acids: CASRLLAGGPYEQYF.